This paragraph covers one T cell receptor (beta chain) sequence. Source study methods: It was from reference gene primer amplification that nucleated cell counts were estimated. TCRdb's copy holds only in-frame clones and misses some; the assay was immunoSEQ multiplex PCR. From that table come the V and J calls and clone size; the DNA was used to work out D and trimming. The sample comprises about 440,000 clones, approximately 90% of which are singletons, and just under 2% rests with the top ten. The data belong to a study of blood T cell repertoires in COVID-19. Study overall: Acute and convalescent COVID-19 specimens originated in the United States, Italy and Spain. PBMCs, B-cell-depleted T cells, or T cells provided the cDNA or gDNA that made up the material.

This TCR was sampled from a woman younger than 30 with acute COVID-19. Sequenced sample: PBMCs or T cells enriched from blood (not recorded which).

This CDR3 is CASSPSVGGGSSGANVLTF. The CDR3, as DNA: TGTGCCAGCTCACCATCGGTCGGGGGCGGGAGCTCTGGGGCCAACGTCCTGACTTTC. V is TRBV18 and J is TRBJ2-6; a weak D match, TRBD2 (7 bases). The CDR3 is 19 amino acids. The V and J ends lost 2 bases and 0 bases respectively, with 17 bases between them. In germline, CDR1 is KGHSH, CDR2 LQKENI.